This TCR beta chain was identified in a study of response to subunit inactivated influenza vaccine. Whole-study findings and limits: That few new T cells are recruited by each seasonal influenza vaccination was the authors' suggestion.

Notes on this clonotype: The antigen is unknown.

TCRdb re-called the RT-PCR reads with MiXCR, one entry per CDR3 protein. The data contain around 500,000 distinct CDR3 sequences, approximately 10% of them singletons. Germline values: CDR1 SGHTA, CDR2 FQGNSA. V shed 5 bases and J shed 8 bases, with 11 bases lying between them. The CDR3 is 12 amino acids. Sequences were derived from PBMCs from blood, sampled about 40 days after vaccination. The chain uses TRBV7-2 and TRBJ2-3, with D possibly matching TRBD2 (5 bases). This sequence originates from a man between 50 and 59 years old who received an inactivated influenza vaccine. This CDR3 is CASSQEGATQYF. The CDR3 region has the DNA TGTGCCAGCAGCCAAGAGGGAGCTACGCAGTATTTT.